The source of this TCR beta chain is a study of OX40 agonist ivuxolimab in advanced cancers. Germline V gene data show CDR1 as SGHRS and CDR2 as YFSETQ. The trim removed 2 bases at V and 1 base at J, leaving 4 bases unmatched. CDR3 length equals 15 residues. The protocol was immunoSEQ multiplex PCR, while the TCRdb copy is restricted to in-frame clones and leaves out a portion. The table has about 66,000 clones, around 82% seen once. This clonotype was obtained from an adult with an advanced solid tumor such as melanoma, head and neck, liver or kidney cancer. The sequenced sample was CD4+ or CD8+ T cells sorted from blood, obtained in a trial of the OX40 agonist ivuxolimab. The chain combines TRBV5-1 with TRBJ1-1; TRBD1 agrees at 8 bases. The CDR3 region has the DNA TGCGCCAGCAGCTTCGGGGGGACAGGGAACACTGAAGCTTTCTTT. Its translation: CASSFGGTGNTEAFF. Full variable domain (outside the CDR3, taken from reference TRBV5-1 and TRBJ1-1): KAGVTQTPRYLIKTRGQQVTLSCSPISGHRSVSWYQQTPGQGLQFLFEYFSETQRNKGNFPGRFSGRQFSNSRSEMNVSTLELGDSALYLCASSFGGTGNTEAFFGQGTRLTVV.